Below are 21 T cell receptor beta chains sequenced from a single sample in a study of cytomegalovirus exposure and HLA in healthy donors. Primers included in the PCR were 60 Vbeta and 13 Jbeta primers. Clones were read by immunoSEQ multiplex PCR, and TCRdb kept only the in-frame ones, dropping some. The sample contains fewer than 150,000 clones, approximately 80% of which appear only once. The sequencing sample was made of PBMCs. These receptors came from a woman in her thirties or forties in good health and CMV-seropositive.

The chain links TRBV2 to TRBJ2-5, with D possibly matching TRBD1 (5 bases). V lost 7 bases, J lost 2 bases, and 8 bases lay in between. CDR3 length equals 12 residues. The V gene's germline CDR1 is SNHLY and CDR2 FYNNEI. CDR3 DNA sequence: TGTGCCAGCAATGACAGACAAGAGACCCAGTACTTC. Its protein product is CASNDRQETQYF. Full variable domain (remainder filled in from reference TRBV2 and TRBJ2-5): EPEVTQTPSHQVTQMGQEVILRCVPISNHLYFYWYRQILGQKVEFLVSFYNNEISEKSEIFDDQFSVERPDGSNFTLKIRSTKLEDSAMYFCASNDRQETQYFGPGTRLLVL.

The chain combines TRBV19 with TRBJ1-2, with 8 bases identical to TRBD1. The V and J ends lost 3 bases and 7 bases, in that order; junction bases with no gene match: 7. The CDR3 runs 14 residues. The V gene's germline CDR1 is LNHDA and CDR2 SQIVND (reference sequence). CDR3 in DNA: TGTGCCAGTAGTATGAGGGCAGGGGGCGCTGGCTACACCTTC. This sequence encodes CASSMRAGGAGYTF.

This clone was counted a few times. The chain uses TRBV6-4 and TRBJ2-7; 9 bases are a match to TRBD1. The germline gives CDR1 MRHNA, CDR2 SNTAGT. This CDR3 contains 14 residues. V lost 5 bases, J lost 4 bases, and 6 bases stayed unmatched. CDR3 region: CASSPGTGKYEQYF. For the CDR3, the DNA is TGTGCCAGCAGTCCCGGGACAGGGAAGTACGAGCAGTACTTC.

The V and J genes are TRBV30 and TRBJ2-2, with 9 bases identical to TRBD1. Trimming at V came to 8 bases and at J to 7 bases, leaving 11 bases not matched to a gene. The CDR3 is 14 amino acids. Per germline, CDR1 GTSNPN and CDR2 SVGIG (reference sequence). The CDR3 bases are TGTGCCGAAAGTAAGGGACAGGGCGGCGGGGAGCTGTTTTTT. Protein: CAESKGQGGGELFF. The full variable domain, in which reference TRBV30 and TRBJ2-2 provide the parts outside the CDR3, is SQTIHQWPATLVQPVGSPLSLECTVEGTSNPNLYWYRQAAGRGLQLLFYSVGIGQISSEVPQNLSASRPQDRQFILSSKKLLLSDSGFYLCAESKGQGGGELFFGEGSRLTVL.

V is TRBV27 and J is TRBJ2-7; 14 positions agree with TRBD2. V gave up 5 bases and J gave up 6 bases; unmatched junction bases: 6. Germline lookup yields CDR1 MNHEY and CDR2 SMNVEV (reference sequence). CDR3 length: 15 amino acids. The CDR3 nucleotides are TGTGCCAGCAGTCTGAACGGACTAGCGGGAGGCGAGCAGTACTTC. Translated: CASSLNGLAGGEQYF.

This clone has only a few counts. CDR3 nucleotide sequence: TGTGCCAGCAGCTTAAGCGTTAGATCTGAAGCTTTCTTT. This sequence encodes CASSLSVRSEAFF. The rearrangement uses TRBV11-3 and TRBJ1-1, with D uncertain. The length of the CDR3 is 13 residues. With 2 bases removed from V and 6 bases from J, the gap between germline ends came to 10 bases. From germline, CDR1 is SGHNT and CDR2 YENEEA. Drawing the rest from reference TRBV11-3 and TRBJ1-1, the complete variable domain is EAGVVQSPRYKIIEKKQPVAFWCNPISGHNTLYWYLQNLGQGPELLIRYENEEAVDDSQLPKDRFSAERLKGVDSTLKIQPAELGDSAVYLCASSLSVRSEAFFGQGTRLTVV.

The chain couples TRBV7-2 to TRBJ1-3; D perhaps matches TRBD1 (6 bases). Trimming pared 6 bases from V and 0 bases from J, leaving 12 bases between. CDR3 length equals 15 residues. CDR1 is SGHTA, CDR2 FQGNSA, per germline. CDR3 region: CASRQRGGSGNTIYF. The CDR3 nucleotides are TGTGCCAGCAGACAAAGAGGGGGCTCTGGAAACACCATATATTTT.

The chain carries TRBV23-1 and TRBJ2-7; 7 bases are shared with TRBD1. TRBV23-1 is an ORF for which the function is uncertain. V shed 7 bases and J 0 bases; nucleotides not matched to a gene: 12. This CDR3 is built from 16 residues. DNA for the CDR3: TGCGCCAGCATCCCCCTTAAGACAGGGAGCTCCTACGAGCAGTACTTC. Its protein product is CASIPLKTGSSYEQYF.

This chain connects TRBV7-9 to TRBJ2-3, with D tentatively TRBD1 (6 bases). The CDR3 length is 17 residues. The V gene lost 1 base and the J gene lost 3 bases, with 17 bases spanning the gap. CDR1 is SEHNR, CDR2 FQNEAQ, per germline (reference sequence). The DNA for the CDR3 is TGTGCCAGCAGCTTAGTAAGAGGAGGACAGTTAACAGATACGCAGTATTTT. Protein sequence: CASSLVRGGQLTDTQYF.

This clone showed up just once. The CDR3 protein is CASSYSSGGGTDTQYF. In nucleotides, the CDR3 is TGTGCCAGCAGTTACTCGTCGGGAGGAGGCACAGATACGCAGTATTTT. The chain couples TRBV6-6 to TRBJ2-3; 7 bases match TRBD2. The V gene end was trimmed by 0 bases and the J gene end by 1 base; junction bases not matched to a gene: 4. The CDR3 covers 16 residues. From germline, CDR1 is MNHNY and CDR2 SVGAGI (reference sequence).

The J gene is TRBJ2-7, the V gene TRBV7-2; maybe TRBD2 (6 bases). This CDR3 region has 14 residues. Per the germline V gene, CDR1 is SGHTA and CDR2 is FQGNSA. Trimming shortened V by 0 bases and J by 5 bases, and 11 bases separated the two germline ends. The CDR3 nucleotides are TGTGCCAGCAGCTTAGCTGCGGAGGGCCACGAGCAGTACTTC. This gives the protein CASSLAAEGHEQYF.

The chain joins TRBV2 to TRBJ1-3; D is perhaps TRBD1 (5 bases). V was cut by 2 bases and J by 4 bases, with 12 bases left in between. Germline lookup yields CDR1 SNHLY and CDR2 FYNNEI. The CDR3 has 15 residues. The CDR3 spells CASSETRTRGNTIYF. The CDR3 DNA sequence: TGTGCCAGCAGTGAAACCCGGACACGCGGAAACACCATATATTTT.

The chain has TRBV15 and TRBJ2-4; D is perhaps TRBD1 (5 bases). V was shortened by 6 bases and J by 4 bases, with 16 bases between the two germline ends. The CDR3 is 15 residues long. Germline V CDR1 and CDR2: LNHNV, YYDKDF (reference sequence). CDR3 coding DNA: TGTGCCACCAGAGTAGGACAAGAAGCAAAAAACATTCAGTACTTC. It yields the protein CATRVGQEAKNIQYF.

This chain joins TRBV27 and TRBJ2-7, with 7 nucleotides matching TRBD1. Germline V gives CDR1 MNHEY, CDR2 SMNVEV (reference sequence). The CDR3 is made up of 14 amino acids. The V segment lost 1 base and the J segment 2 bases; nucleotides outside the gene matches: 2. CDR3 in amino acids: CASSLWDRPYEQYF. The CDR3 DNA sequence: TGTGCCAGCAGTTTATGGGACAGACCCTACGAGCAGTACTTC.

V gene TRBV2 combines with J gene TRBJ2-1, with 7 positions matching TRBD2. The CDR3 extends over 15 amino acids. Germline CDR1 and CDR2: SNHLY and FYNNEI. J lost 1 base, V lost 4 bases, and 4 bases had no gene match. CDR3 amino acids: CASSGLAGSYNEQFF. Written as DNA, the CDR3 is TGTGCCAGCAGTGGACTAGCCGGATCCTACAATGAGCAGTTCTTC. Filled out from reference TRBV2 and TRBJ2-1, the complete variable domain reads EPEVTQTPSHQVTQMGQEVILRCVPISNHLYFYWYRQILGQKVEFLVSFYNNEISEKSEIFDDQFSVERPDGSNFTLKIRSTKLEDSAMYFCASSGLAGSYNEQFFGPGTRLTVL.

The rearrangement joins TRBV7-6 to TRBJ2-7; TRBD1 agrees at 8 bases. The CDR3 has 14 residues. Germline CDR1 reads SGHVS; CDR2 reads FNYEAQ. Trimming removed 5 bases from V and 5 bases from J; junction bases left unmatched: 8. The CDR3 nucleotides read TGTGCCAGCAGCCCCGGACAGGGTCAGGACGAGCAGTACTTC. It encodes CASSPGQGQDEQYF.

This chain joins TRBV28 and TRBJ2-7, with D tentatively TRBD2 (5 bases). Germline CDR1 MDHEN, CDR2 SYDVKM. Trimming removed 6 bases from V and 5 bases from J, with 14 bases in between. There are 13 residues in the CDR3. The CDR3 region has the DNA TGTGCCAGCAGCCCGGCGGGCTGGGACGAGCAGTACTTC. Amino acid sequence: CASSPAGWDEQYF.

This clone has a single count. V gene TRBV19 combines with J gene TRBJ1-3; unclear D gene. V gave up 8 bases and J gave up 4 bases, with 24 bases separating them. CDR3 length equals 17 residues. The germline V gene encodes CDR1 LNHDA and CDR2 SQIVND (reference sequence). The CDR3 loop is CASGSARPGNFGNTIYF. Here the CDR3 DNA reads TGTGCCAGTGGCTCGGCTCGGCCGGGAAATTTCGGAAACACCATATATTTT.

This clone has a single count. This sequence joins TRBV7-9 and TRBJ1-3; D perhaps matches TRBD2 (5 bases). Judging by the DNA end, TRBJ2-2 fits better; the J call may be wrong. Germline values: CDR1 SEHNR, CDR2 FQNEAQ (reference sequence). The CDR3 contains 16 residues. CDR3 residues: CASARLAGIFTGELFF. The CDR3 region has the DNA TGTGCCAGCGCCCGCCTGGCGGGCATCTTCACCGGGGAGCTGTTTTTT.

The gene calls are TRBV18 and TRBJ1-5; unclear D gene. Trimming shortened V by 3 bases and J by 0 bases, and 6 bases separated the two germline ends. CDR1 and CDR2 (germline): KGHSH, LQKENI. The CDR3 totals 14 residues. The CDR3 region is CASSPGDSNQPQHF. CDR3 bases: TGTGCCAGCTCACCTGGAGATAGCAATCAGCCCCAGCATTTT.

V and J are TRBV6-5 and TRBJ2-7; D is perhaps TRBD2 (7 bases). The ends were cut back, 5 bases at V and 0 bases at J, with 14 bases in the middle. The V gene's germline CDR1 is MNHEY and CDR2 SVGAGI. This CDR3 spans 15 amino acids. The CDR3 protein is CASSPLGGGSYEQYF. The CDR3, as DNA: TGTGCCAGCAGTCCACTGGGAGGGGGCTCCTACGAGCAGTACTTC.